This paragraph covers one T cell receptor (beta chain) sequence. Antigen specificity is unknown. Some clones are missing from TCRdb's copy, which holds only in-frame ones; the method was immunoSEQ multiplex PCR. The data show fewer than 85,000 clones, approximately 87% seen once. The data were taken from a study of OX40 agonist ivuxolimab in advanced cancers. Notes on the study in general: Blood T cells, both CD4+ and CD8+, expanded clonally by week 6 at 0.1 to 3.0 mg/kg.

Baseline, cycle 4 day 1, and cycle 7 day 1 were the blood sampling points. CDR3 length: 16 residues. V was pared by 2 bases and J by 6 bases, with 17 bases between. Germline CDR1 SGHRS, CDR2 YFSETQ. The sample in question was CD4+ or CD8+ T cells sorted from blood, obtained in a trial of the OX40 agonist ivuxolimab. The chain links TRBV5-1 to TRBJ2-2; weak D call: TRBD1 (5 bases). The clonotype comes from an adult with an advanced solid tumor such as melanoma, head and neck, liver or kidney cancer. This CDR3 reads CASSFTRAEWAGELFF. CDR3 sequence (DNA): TGCGCCAGCAGCTTTACCAGGGCGGAATGGGCCGGGGAGCTGTTTTTT.